This T cell receptor beta chain was profiled in a study of PD-L1 blockade in urothelial cancer. The CDR3 has 15 amino acids. Germline loops: CDR1 SGHTA, CDR2 FQGTGA. V gave up 1 base and J gave up 3 bases, with 9 bases separating them. Time point of the sample: pretreatment peripheral blood. Locally advanced or metastatic urothelial carcinoma was present in patients. This table comes from immunoSEQ multiplex PCR, and its TCRdb copy is limited to in-frame clones, with some not included. Of approximately 90,000 clones in the sample, approximately 87% were seen once. The specimen comprised PBMCs, sampled around atezolizumab (anti-PD-L1) treatment. J is TRBJ2-2 and V is TRBV7-3, with D possibly matching TRBD1 (6 bases). The sequence was obtained from a man aged 55 to 70 with urothelial cancer. The CDR3 region has the DNA TGTGCCAGCAGCTTAAACAGGGCCGACACCGGGGAGCTGTTTTTT. Residues: CASSLNRADTGELFF.